This TCR beta chain was profiled in a study of cytomegalovirus exposure and HLA in healthy donors. Broader study findings: One variant, a missense change in DCLRE1C, was linked in a later analysis to TCR beta V- and J-gene trimming. Among TCR beta chains of equal frequency, HLA-associated ones were more clonally expanded in a later analysis. Some segments of the V type, notably TRBV6-2 and TRBV6-3, were excluded as indistinguishable.

PCR was performed using 60 Vbeta and 13 Jbeta primers. Clones were read by immunoSEQ multiplex PCR, and TCRdb kept only the in-frame ones, dropping some. The sample carries under 150,000 clones, 75% to 90% recorded once. V lost 4 bases and J lost 3; bases outside the gene matches: 6. From germline, CDR1 is MGHRA and CDR2 YSYEKL. CDR3 size: 15 residues. Details on this clone: Its antigen remains unknown.

The sequencing input was PBMCs. This receptor was taken from a woman in her thirties in good health and CMV-seropositive. The V call is TRBV4-1, the J call TRBJ1-1, with 9 bases identical to TRBD1. Written as DNA, the CDR3 is TGCGCCAGCAGCCTAGGGGACAGGGATCACACTGAAGCTTTCTTT. This gives the protein CASSLGDRDHTEAFF.